The rows below give T cell receptor beta chains drawn from one sample of a study of Ad26.COV2.S vaccination and SARS-CoV-2 variants. Repertoires were generated with immunoSEQ multiplex PCR, while TCRdb's copy carries only in-frame clones and drops some. The table records roughly 450,000 clones, more than 80% of them present only once. Specimen: peripheral blood, collected in a trial of Ad26.COV2.S vaccine versus placebo. These receptors originate from a person aged 18 to 59 who received the Ad26.COV2.S COVID-19 vaccine or a placebo. CDR3s include the opening cysteine and the closing phenylalanine or tryptophan. D genes are given only for firm matches. For some rows the clone size is stated as once, few or many, or as a class when expanded; others skip it.

TRBJ1-2	12	NA	TRBV2	NA	TGTGCCAGCCAACAGGAGAACTATGGCTACACCTTC	CASQQENYGYTF
TRBJ2-2	15	TRBD1	TRBV28	NA	TGTGCCAGCAGTGAGGGACAGGGATACACCGGGGAGCTGTTTTTT	CASSEGQGYTGELFF
TRBJ2-2	15	NA	TRBV4-1	NA	TGCGCCAGCAGCCAAGTCCAGGGTGGCACCGGGGAGCTGTTTTTT	CASSQVQGGTGELFF
TRBJ2-7	13	NA	TRBV6-6	NA	TGTGCCAGCAGTTTACCCGGTGGAGGCGAGCAGTACTTC	CASSLPGGGEQYF
TRBJ2-1	13	NA	TRBV2	NA	TGTGCCAGCAGAATGACGGACTACAATGAGCAGTTCTTC	CASRMTDYNEQFF
TRBJ2-1	18	TRBD2	TRBV5-4	NA	TGTGCCAGCAGCTCTAGGTCAGCGGCTAGCGGAAACGGGGGTGAGCAGTTCTTC	CASSSRSAASGNGGEQFF
TRBJ2-5	14	NA	TRBV15	NA	TGTGCCACCAGCAGAGATTACCAGGGCGAGACCCAGTACTTC	CATSRDYQGETQYF
TRBJ2-1	17	NA	TRBV3-1/TRBV3-2	NA	TGTGCCAGCAGCCAAGATATGGTTGACAGAGCCTACAATGAGCAGTTCTTC	CASSQDMVDRAYNEQFF
TRBJ1-1	13	TRBD1	TRBV27	NA	TGTGCCAGCAGTTTACACAGGGGGCCTGAAGCTTTCTTT	CASSLHRGPEAFF
TRBJ1-2	13	NA	TRBV30	NA	TGTGCCGGAACAGGTGGCGCGAACTATGGCTACACCTTC	CAGTGGANYGYTF
TRBJ2-2	14	NA	TRBV27	NA	TGTGCCAGCAGTTTATCAAGTTACACCGGGGAGCTGTTTTTT	CASSLSSYTGELFF
TRBJ1-4	15	NA	TRBV2	NA	TGTGCCAGCAGTGGTGGAGCGGCCGGTAATGAAAAACTGTTTTTT	CASSGGAAGNEKLFF
TRBJ2-1	16	TRBD2	TRBV11-2	NA	TGTGCCAGCAGCTTTGGGGAAGCGGGAGCCGGCAATGAGCAGTTCTTC	CASSFGEAGAGNEQFF
TRBJ2-7	13	NA	TRBV27	few	TGTGCCAGCAGTTTAAGGGGATCCTACGAGCAGTACTTC	CASSLRGSYEQYF
TRBJ2-7	14	TRBD1	TRBV19	NA	TGTGCCAGTAGCGGAGGGACAGGGACCTACGAGCAGTACTTC	CASSGGTGTYEQYF
TRBJ2-2	14	NA	TRBV27	NA	TGTGCCAGCAGTTCCGGGAGTGAGCCCGGGGAGCTGTTTTTT	CASSSGSEPGELFF
TRBJ1-4	15	NA	TRBV27	NA	TGTGCCAGCAGCCCGGTAGGGCTGCCTAATGAAAAACTGTTTTTT	CASSPVGLPNEKLFF
TRBJ1-5	16	NA	TRBV19	NA	TGTGCCAGTAGTATTTATGCTGACAGTCAAAATCAGCCCCAGCATTTT	CASSIYADSQNQPQHF
TRBJ2-3	16	NA	TRBV9	NA	TGTGCCAGCAGCGTAGACCGTGGTGGCGGTCCGTGGACGCAGTATTTT	CASSVDRGGGPWTQYF
TRBJ1-6	17	TRBD1	TRBV4-2	few	TGTGCCAGCAGCCAAGACTTACCGGGGACAGGATTTTCACCCCTCCACTTT	CASSQDLPGTGFSPLHF
TRBJ2-5	14	TRBD1	TRBV9	NA	TGTGCCAGCAGCGTAGCGGGACAGGGCGAGACCCAGTACTTC	CASSVAGQGETQYF
TRBJ2-1	15	TRBD2	TRBV19	NA	TGTGCCAGTAGTATAGGACGGGAGGGACCTCTTGAGCAGTTCTTC	CASSIGREGPLEQFF
TRBJ2-7	15	TRBD2	TRBV6-2/TRBV6-3	NA	TGTGCCAGCAGTTGGCTAGCGGGACTCCTCTACGAGCAGTACTTC	CASSWLAGLLYEQYF
TRBJ2-7	13	NA	TRBV27	NA	TGTGCCAGCAGTCCGGGACCTTACTACGAGCAGTACTTC	CASSPGPYYEQYF
TRBJ1-5	15	NA	TRBV6-2/TRBV6-3	NA	TGTGCCAGCAGTTACGATGTCAGAAAAAATCAGCCCCAGCATTTT	CASSYDVRKNQPQHF
TRBJ1-6	14	NA	TRBV7-2	NA	TGTGCCAGCAGCTTAAATCCAGGGACTTCACCCCTCCACTTT	CASSLNPGTSPLHF
TRBJ2-7	12	NA	TRBV5-5	NA	TGTGCCAGCACCCTTTTCGGGGCCGAGCAGTACTTC	CASTLFGAEQYF
TRBJ2-1	12	NA	TRBV7-3	NA	TGTGCCAGCAGCTTACCGGGGAGGTTGCCGTTCTTC	CASSLPGRLPFF
TRBJ2-7	15	TRBD2	TRBV27	NA	TGTGCCAGCAGATCAACTAGCGGGAGGATCTGGGAGCAGTACTTC	CASRSTSGRIWEQYF
TRBJ2-6	15	NA	TRBV27	NA	TGTGCCAGCAGCCCGATATACTCTGGGGCCAACGTCCTGACTTTC	CASSPIYSGANVLTF
TRBJ1-2	15	NA	TRBV5-1	NA	TGCGCCAGCAGCTTGACCCCTGAAGCTAACTATGGCTACACCTTC	CASSLTPEANYGYTF
TRBJ2-1	11	NA	TRBV3-1/TRBV3-2	NA	TGTGCCAGCAGCCTCTACACTGAGCAGTTCTTC	CASSLYTEQFF
TRBJ2-7	13	NA	TRBV27	NA	TGTGCCAGCAGTTTTGGCGCTTTCTACGAGCAGTACTTC	CASSFGAFYEQYF
TRBJ2-1	14	NA	TRBV7-6	NA	TGTGCCAGCAGCCCTCGTCAGCGGAACAATGAGCAGTTCTTC	CASSPRQRNNEQFF
TRBJ1-4	14	NA	TRBV11-2	once	TGTGCCAGCAGCTTAGATAGGGGAGCGGAAAAACTGTTTTTT	CASSLDRGAEKLFF
TRBJ2-1	16	TRBD2	TRBV18	NA	TGTGCCAGCTCACCCCTATTAGCGGGAAAGGTCGATGAGCAGTTCTTC	CASSPLLAGKVDEQFF
TRBJ2-1	14	NA	TRBV19	NA	TGTGCCAGTAGTCCGCTCCTTCGACGCAATGAGCAGTTCTTC	CASSPLLRRNEQFF
TRBJ2-7	13	NA	TRBV5-1	NA	TGCGCCAGCAGCTTGGGCAGCTCCTACGAGCAGTACTTC	CASSLGSSYEQYF
TRBJ2-7	15	NA	TRBV12-2	NA	TGTGCAAGTCGCCCCTCGGGACAGGGGGGGTACGAGCAGTACTTC	CASRPSGQGGYEQYF
TRBJ2-7	15	TRBD2	TRBV5-4	NA	TGTGCCAGCAGCTTTGGGGCTAGCGGGGCCTACGAGCAGTACTTC	CASSFGASGAYEQYF
TRBJ2-7	13	NA	TRBV28	NA	TGTGCCAGCAGCCGCCCAGAGCCTAGGGAGCAGTACTTC	CASSRPEPREQYF
TRBJ1-4	14	NA	TRBV19	NA	TGTGCCAGTAGTACCCAGGGCGCTAATGAAAAACTGTTTTTT	CASSTQGANEKLFF
TRBJ2-2	20	NA	TRBV3-1/TRBV3-2	NA	TGTGCCAGCAGCCACCTACTACGTCTTAGCGGAGTTGGGAACACCGGGGAGCTGTTTTTT	CASSHLLRLSGVGNTGELFF
TRBJ1-2	12	TRBD1	TRBV28	NA	TGTGCCAGCAGCTTCAGGGGGAGCGGCTACACCTTC	CASSFRGSGYTF
TRBJ2-1	15	NA	TRBV4-1	NA	TGCGCCAGCAGCCAGGGAGAGACAGTTCTCAATGAGCAGTTCTTC	CASSQGETVLNEQFF
TRBJ1-1	13	NA	TRBV3-1/TRBV3-2	NA	TGTGCCAGCAGCCAAGGGAGGGCCACTGAAGCTTTCTTT	CASSQGRATEAFF
TRBJ2-5	16	NA	TRBV4-3	NA	TGCGCCAGCAGCCCGTCAACTGGGGGAGGGGGAGAGACCCAGTACTTC	CASSPSTGGGGETQYF
TRBJ2-1	17	NA	TRBV7-2	NA	TGTGCCAGCAGCTTCAGGGACTTCCAATCCTCCTACAATGAGCAGTTCTTC	CASSFRDFQSSYNEQFF
TRBJ1-5	18	NA	TRBV30	NA	TGTGCCTGGAGTGTACGCGGAAGGGGTCACGGAAGCAATCAGCCCCAGCATTTT	CAWSVRGRGHGSNQPQHF
TRBJ2-7	15	NA	TRBV9	NA	TGTGCCAGCAGCGTAGGGGGTGGTTACGATTACGAGCAGTACTTC	CASSVGGGYDYEQYF
TRBJ2-3	14	NA	TRBV7-9	NA	TGTGCCAGCAGCTTAGGGCAGACCACAGATACGCAGTATTTT	CASSLGQTTDTQYF
TRBJ1-1	15	TRBD1	TRBV5-5	NA	TGTGCCAGCAGCGCCACCGGGACAGGGAGCACTGAAGCTTTCTTT	CASSATGTGSTEAFF
TRBJ1-3	11	NA	TRBV30	NA	TGTGCCTGGAGTGACGGAAACACCATATATTTT	CAWSDGNTIYF